A single sample is the source of the 22 T cell receptor beta chains below, sequenced in a study of CD8 T cells in Susac syndrome. With random hexamers, roughly 0.5 to 1 ug RNA was reverse transcribed. TCRdb analysed the immunoSEQ multiplex PCR reads with MiXCR anew, one entry per CDR3 protein. The data hold 90,000 to 150,000 distinct CDR3 sequences, with about nine tenths observed a single time. Source material: CD4+ T cells from PBMCs. Receptors originate from a human donor in good health.

V gene TRBV20-1 combines with J gene TRBJ1-2; TRBD1 agrees at 8 bases. V shed 6 bases and J 3 bases; nucleotides not matched to a gene: 15. CDR1 is DFQATT, CDR2 SNEGSKA, per germline (reference sequence). This CDR3 comprises 16 residues. CDR3 loop: CSALFWTGKGDYGYTF. Here the CDR3 DNA reads TGCAGTGCCCTCTTTTGGACAGGGAAAGGGGACTATGGCTACACCTTC.

CDR3 DNA sequence: TGCGCCAGCAGCTTGGCCTCCGGCGCGTACAATGAGCAGTTCTTC. It is translated as CASSLASGAYNEQFF. The chain joins TRBV5-1 to TRBJ2-1; no definite D call. The CDR3 spans 15 residues. Trimming pared 0 bases from V and 4 bases from J, leaving 11 bases between. CDR1 and CDR2 from the germline V gene are SGHRS and YFSETQ.

The chain is built from TRBV19 and TRBJ1-2, with TRBD1 matching over 7 bases. Germline-derived CDR1 and CDR2 are LNHDA and SQIVND (reference sequence). The ends lost 5 bases at V and 3 bases at J; junction bases unmatched: 12. The CDR3 consists of 16 residues. The CDR3 here is CASSVRTGQQYYGYTF. The CDR3 bases are TGTGCCAGTAGTGTCCGGACAGGACAACAATACTATGGCTACACCTTC.

The genes are TRBV5-8 and TRBJ1-5; unclear D gene. The CDR3 runs to 14 residues. Germline loops: CDR1 SGHTS, CDR2 YDEGEE. Trimming cost V 0 bases and J 0 bases, with 4 bases left between them. The CDR3 reads CASSLGSSNQPQHF. CDR3 DNA: TGTGCCAGCAGCTTGGGTTCTAGCAATCAGCCCCAGCATTTT.

The CDR3 region is CASSERRETQYF. CDR3 coding DNA: TGTGCCAGCAGTGAAAGGAGGGAGACCCAGTACTTC. The chain employs TRBV2 and TRBJ2-5, with D possibly TRBD2 on 5 matching bases. CDR1 is SNHLY and CDR2 is FYNNEI in the germline V gene. V was pared by 2 bases and J by 5 bases, with 6 bases between. This CDR3 is built from 12 residues.

V usage is TRBV25-1 and J usage is TRBJ2-5; D may be TRBD1 (5 bases). The CDR3 has 14 amino acids. From germline, CDR1 is MGHDK and CDR2 SYGVNS. V was cut by 6 bases and J by 7 bases, with 18 bases left in between. The CDR3 loop is CASRPSRVQGTQYF. CDR3 nucleotide sequence: TGTGCCAGCAGACCTTCTAGGGTTCAGGGGACCCAGTACTTC.

The chain joins TRBV6-2 or TRBV6-3 to TRBJ2-5; tentatively, D is TRBD1 or TRBD2 (5 bases each). Germline lookup yields CDR1 MNHEY and CDR2 SVGEGT. Trimming cost V 4 bases and J 5 bases, with 26 bases left between them. The CDR3 extends over 18 amino acids. CDR3 loop: CASSSWAPGRTLQETQYF. The CDR3, as DNA: TGTGCCAGCAGTTCCTGGGCCCCGGGACGAACACTCCAGGAGACCCAGTACTTC.

The rearrangement links TRBV24-1 to TRBJ2-1; 7 bases are shared with TRBD2. Trimming removed 3 bases from V and 6 bases from J; junction bases left unmatched: 4. The CDR3 contains 14 residues. CDR1 and CDR2 from the germline V gene are KGHDR and SFDVKD. Here the CDR3 DNA reads TGTGCCACCAGTGATGGTGGGACTATCAATGAGCAGTTCTTC. Protein sequence: CATSDGGTINEQFF.

This clonotype has just one count. CDR3 nucleotides: TGCGCCAGCAGCCAAGAGTTAAGGATAGGAGGCTATGGCTACACCTTC. Encoded protein: CASSQELRIGGYGYTF. The chain combines TRBV4-3 with TRBJ1-2; D gene uncertain. In germline, CDR1 is LGHNA, CDR2 YSLEER. V was pared by 0 bases and J by 4 bases, with 15 bases between. This CDR3 comprises 16 residues.

The V gene is TRBV4-3, the J gene TRBJ2-7, with D unclear. This CDR3 has 14 amino acids. CDR1 LGHNA and CDR2 YSLEER come from the germline V gene. Trimming took 0 bases from V and 1 from J, leaving 7 bases between them. The CDR3 bases are TGCGCCAGCAGCCAAGAACCTGAGTCCTACGAGCAGTACTTC. Its translation: CASSQEPESYEQYF.

The J gene is TRBJ2-2, the V gene TRBV9, with D maybe TRBD1 (6 bases). The CDR3 consists of 13 residues. The ends were cut back, 0 bases at V and 6 bases at J, with 6 bases in the middle. Looked up from germline, CDR1 is SGDLS and CDR2 is YYNGEE. The CDR3 protein is CASSVEGAGELFF. The CDR3 region has the DNA TGTGCCAGCAGCGTAGAGGGGGCCGGGGAGCTGTTTTTT.

CDR3 region: CASSLVGRQPQHF. The CDR3 nucleotides are TGCGCCAGCAGTCTAGTAGGGCGGCAGCCCCAGCATTTT. The chain has TRBV23-1 and TRBJ1-5; D is undetermined. TRBV23-1 is annotated as an ORF whose role is uncertain. Trimming pared 4 bases from V and 7 bases from J, leaving 11 bases between. The CDR3 consists of 13 residues.

This chain connects TRBV6-5 to TRBJ2-7, with D tentatively TRBD1 or TRBD2 (5 bases each). CDR3 length: 15 amino acids. Germline loops: CDR1 MNHEY, CDR2 SVGAGI. V was trimmed by 6 bases and J by 0 bases, leaving 15 bases between them. The CDR3 protein is CASRRDGSSSYEQYF. The CDR3 DNA sequence: TGTGCCAGCAGACGGGACGGCTCGAGCTCCTACGAGCAGTACTTC.

The gene calls are TRBV2 and TRBJ2-7; tentatively, D is TRBD1 (6 bases). The CDR3 runs to 16 residues. V was cut by 7 bases and J by 3 bases, with 22 bases left in between. Germline V gives CDR1 SNHLY, CDR2 FYNNEI. CDR3 sequence (DNA): TGTGCCAGCAATGAGGGGGTCATGCTCAGTGACTACGAGCAGTACTTC. Protein sequence: CASNEGVMLSDYEQYF. The full variable domain, in which reference TRBV2 and TRBJ2-7 provide the parts outside the CDR3, is EPEVTQTPSHQVTQMGQEVILRCVPISNHLYFYWYRQILGQKVEFLVSFYNNEISEKSEIFDDQFSVERPDGSNFTLKIRSTKLEDSAMYFCASNEGVMLSDYEQYFGPGTRLTVT.

The chain is built from TRBV21-1 and TRBJ2-2; the tabulated D call, TRBD2, remains unverified against the DNA. TRBV21-1 represents a pseudogene. CDR3 size: 18 residues. CDR3 DNA sequence: TGTGCCAGCAGCAGACTAGCGGCCTATTTGAGAAACACCGGGGAGCTGTTTTTT. This sequence encodes CASSRLAAYLRNTGELFF.

This chain links TRBV10-3 with TRBJ1-5, with TRBD1 matching 9 bases. CDR1 is ENHRY and CDR2 is SYGVKD in the germline V gene. CDR3 length: 15 amino acids. With 6 bases clipped from V and 9 bases from J, the junction kept 12 bases outside the gene matches. The CDR3, as DNA: TGTGCCATCAGCGAAGATGGGACAGGGCGAACGCCCCAGCATTTT. It yields the protein CAISEDGTGRTPQHF.

The chain combines TRBV29-1 with TRBJ1-2; 8 nucleotides agree with TRBD1. In germline, CDR1 is SQVTM, CDR2 ANQGSEA. After removal of 3 bases from V and 7 bases from J, the junction contained 10 bases not matched to a gene. This CDR3 comprises 14 residues. CDR3 DNA sequence: TGCAGCGTTGAGAGAGACAGGGGCACCTCTGGCTACACCTTC. Translating it yields CSVERDRGTSGYTF.

The CDR3 region is CASRNVQGAFF. As DNA, the CDR3 is TGTGCCAGCAGAAACGTCCAAGGGGCTTTCTTT. The chain carries TRBV12-3 or TRBV12-4 and TRBJ1-1; no firm D call. The CDR3 is 11 residues long. V lost 6 bases to trimming and J lost 11 bases, with 13 bases between them.

Worth noting for this clonotype: Without the conserved terminal phenylalanine or tryptophan, this CDR3 likely stems from a read error. V and J are TRBV15 and TRBJ1-2; 9 bases map to TRBD1. Germline-derived CDR1 and CDR2 are LNHNV and YYDKDF (reference sequence). The CDR3 has 14 residues. Unmatched junction bases numbered 6, after V lost 5 bases and J lost 5 bases. CDR3 DNA sequence: TGTGCCACCAGCCCCCGGGACAGGGCTTATGGCTACACCTCC. Amino acids: CATSPRDRAYGYTS.

The genes are TRBV24-1 and TRBJ2-2; TRBD1 matches 7 bases. The length of the CDR3 is 13 residues. The junction had 6 bases not matched to a gene; V was cut back by 9 bases and J by 6 bases. Germline V gene data show CDR1 as KGHDR and CDR2 as SFDVKD. The CDR3 loop reads CATGDRASGELFF. DNA of the CDR3: TGTGCCACCGGAGACAGGGCGTCCGGGGAGCTGTTTTTT.

The chain employs TRBV12-3 or TRBV12-4 and TRBJ2-2, with D perhaps matching TRBD1 or TRBD2 (5 bases each). The CDR3 has 19 amino acids. Deletions cut 3 bases from V and 2 bases from J, with 22 bases between. The CDR3, as DNA: TGTGCCAGCAGTTTCGTGTCTGGGGGAAAATGGAACAACACCGGGGAGCTGTTTTTT. It codes for CASSFVSGGKWNNTGELFF.

This rearrangement joins TRBV5-1 to TRBJ2-1; D remains ambiguous. This CDR3 region has 13 residues. Germline V gene lookup returns CDR1 SGHRS and CDR2 YFSETQ. V shed 2 bases and J shed 4 bases, with 7 bases lying between them. CDR3 protein: CASSLVEYNEQFF. The CDR3 nucleotides are TGCGCCAGCAGCTTAGTGGAGTACAATGAGCAGTTCTTC.